The rows below give T cell receptor beta chains drawn from one sample of a study of cytotoxic CD8 clonotypes in ibrutinib-treated CLL. Sequencing was performed with immunoSEQ multiplex PCR; in TCRdb, only in-frame clones are kept and a portion is missing. Of some 200,000 clones in the sample, about two thirds are singletons; the top ten hold under 15%. Material: PBMCs, obtained after 24 months of ibrutinib treatment. These receptor sequences come from a human donor with chronic lymphocytic leukemia. The CDR3 runs from the conserved cysteine through the conserved F or W.

CDR3 protein,J gene,V gene
CASRHNTGDTQYF,TRBJ2-3,TRBV7-9
CATPTGGSKNIQYF,TRBJ2-4,TRBV6-5
CASSLARDNTEAFF,TRBJ1-1,TRBV7-2
CATSRAVEQFF,TRBJ2-1,TRBV15
CSGGGGSGTDTQYF,TRBJ2-3,TRBV29-1
CASSAAGEGAEAFF,TRBJ1-1,TRBV5-1
CASSLRQGGNYGYTF,TRBJ1-2,TRBV5-1
CASSSTSLEKLFF,TRBJ1-4,TRBV11-2
CASSNERREKLFF,TRBJ1-4,TRBV28
CASSLDNEKLFF,TRBJ1-4,TRBV28
CASSLGSPTDTQYF,TRBJ2-3,TRBV13
CASSEAAGSNYGYTF,TRBJ1-2,TRBV6-1
CSVGQGTYNEQFF,TRBJ2-1,TRBV29-1
CASREPRDVGANVLTF,TRBJ2-6,TRBV2
CASSLGPSSYEQYF,TRBJ2-7,TRBV7-6
CASSDTREKLFF,TRBJ1-4,TRBV2
CASSLALPYEQYF,TRBJ2-7,TRBV7-8
CASSLGSGRDTEAFF,TRBJ1-1,TRBV5-4
CASSLAGGTDTQYF,TRBJ2-3,TRBV6-4
CSVEVRNYGYTF,TRBJ1-2,TRBV29-1
CASSVAWTSGQETQYF,TRBJ2-5,TRBV9
CSVEFRRLDNEQFF,TRBJ2-1,TRBV29-1
CAWGGGGSSYEQYF,TRBJ2-7,TRBV30
CASSATGGSFDNEQFF,TRBJ2-1,TRBV7-8
CSVRLWRGDTGELFF,TRBJ2-2,TRBV29-1
CASSAQVLQETQYF,TRBJ2-5,TRBV6-1
CASSPYGGQESEQYF,TRBJ2-7,TRBV18
CASRLTGGSEKLFF,TRBJ1-4,TRBV5-1
CASSPLAGVMSGQYF,TRBJ2-7,TRBV19
CASSPSQNRGRRVYGYTF,TRBJ1-2,TRBV27
CASSLGTVPDTQYF,TRBJ2-3,TRBV5-4
CASSLNPPYEQYF,TRBJ2-7,TRBV28
CASRAGGVNEQFF,TRBJ2-1,TRBV19
CASSNPGANEKLFF,TRBJ1-4,TRBV19
CASSQARRPDLYEQYF,TRBJ2-7,TRBV4-3
CASSLEGYGYTF,TRBJ1-2,TRBV7-9
CASTGREQYF,TRBJ2-7,TRBV2
CASRLQGTDTQYF,TRBJ2-3,TRBV28
CSVAGQTSTDTQYF,TRBJ2-3,TRBV29-1
CASSPSFEFTEAFF,TRBJ1-1,TRBV2
CAWSPGQNTEAFF,TRBJ1-1,TRBV30
CAINPNRAEKLFF,TRBJ1-4,TRBV28
CASSLDTGLYEQYF,TRBJ2-7,TRBV5-1
CASSTGQASYEQYF,TRBJ2-7,TRBV19
CASSLLAEYEQYF,TRBJ2-7,TRBV5-1
CASSYESGANVLTF,TRBJ2-6,TRBV6-5
CAWNRGASLRFF,TRBJ2-1,TRBV30
CASSQVRFDEQFF,TRBJ2-1,TRBV4-2
CASSPSRAGGGEQYF,TRBJ2-7,TRBV14
CASSYSASSNQPQHF,TRBJ1-5,TRBV6-6
CASSLYEETQYF,TRBJ2-5,TRBV7-9